The 9 T cell receptor beta chains below all came from one sample that was sequenced in a study of cytomegalovirus exposure and HLA in healthy donors. A multiplex PCR was run with 60 Vbeta primers and 13 Jbeta primers. Repertoires were generated with immunoSEQ multiplex PCR, while TCRdb's copy carries only in-frame clones and drops some. The sample comprises about 120,000 clones, approximately 81% of which are singletons, and about 4.5% rests with the top ten. Source material: PBMCs. The receptor source for this set is a man aged 25-40 years in good health and CMV-seropositive.

The chain uses TRBV7-2 and TRBJ2-1; TRBD2 is a possible D gene (6 bases). Germline V CDR1 and CDR2: SGHTA, FQGNSA. V lost 2 bases and J lost 8, with 19 bases in between. This CDR3 is 16 amino acids long. The CDR3 DNA follows: TGTGCCAGCAGCTTACCAGGGACTCCCCTGTGGGATGAGCAGTTCTTC. Protein sequence: CASSLPGTPLWDEQFF.

This rearrangement joins TRBV4-1 to TRBJ1-6; D remains ambiguous. This CDR3 has 16 residues. With 4 bases removed from V and 3 bases from J, the gap between germline ends came to 13 bases. Germline lookup yields CDR1 MGHRA and CDR2 YSYEKL. CDR3 coding DNA: TGCGCCAGCAGCCGCCAGGTCAGGCTCTATAATTCACCCCTCCACTTT. As protein: CASSRQVRLYNSPLHF.

This clone was found once. The chain uses TRBV4-1 and TRBJ1-5; a possible D gene is TRBD1 (6 bases). CDR3 length: 15 residues. Trimming pared 0 bases from V and 5 bases from J, leaving 11 bases between. Per germline, CDR1 MGHRA and CDR2 YSYEKL. The CDR3 nucleotides are TGCGCCAGCAGCCAAGATCGCTGGGGGCATCAGCCCCAGCATTTT. It specifies CASSQDRWGHQPQHF.

This rearrangement joins TRBV2 to TRBJ2-7, with TRBD2 matching over 8 bases. This CDR3 region has 15 residues. CDR1 SNHLY and CDR2 FYNNEI come from the germline V gene. Trimming cost V 6 bases and J 1 base; bases outside gene matches: 8. In DNA form, the CDR3 reads TGTGCCAGCAGCGGAAGCGGGGGTCTATCCTACGAGCAGTACTTC. Its translation: CASSGSGGLSYEQYF.

The chain uses TRBV27 and TRBJ2-3, with D uncertain. V lost 4 bases, J lost 4 bases, and 9 bases lay in between. Germline CDR1 reads MNHEY; CDR2 reads SMNVEV (reference sequence). The CDR3 sequence is 13 residues long. The CDR3 reads CASSSDGPDTQYF. The CDR3, as DNA: TGTGCCAGCAGTTCAGATGGTCCAGATACGCAGTATTTT.

This rearrangement joins TRBV7-2 to TRBJ1-2; D is unresolved. The CDR3 runs to 14 residues. In germline, CDR1 is SGHTA, CDR2 FQGNSA. Trimming pared 1 base from V and 2 bases from J, leaving 8 bases between. The CDR3 sequence is CASSLVLGNYGYTF. CDR3 nucleotide sequence: TGTGCCAGCAGCTTAGTACTAGGGAACTATGGCTACACCTTC.

The rearrangement uses TRBV9 and TRBJ2-7, with 7 bases lining up with TRBD2. The CDR3 is 14 amino acids. Germline V CDR1 and CDR2: SGDLS, YYNGEE. The junction had 4 bases not matched to a gene; V was cut back by 0 bases and J by 4 bases. The CDR3 nucleotides are TGTGCCAGCAGCGTAGATTCGGGAGGATACGAGCAGTACTTC. This codes for CASSVDSGGYEQYF.

This clone was recorded once. The V and J genes are TRBV12-5 and TRBJ1-2, with TRBD1 as a possible D gene (5 bases). V gave up 0 bases and J gave up 5 bases, with 13 bases separating them. Germline CDR1 LGHNT, CDR2 FRNRAP. CDR3 length equals 15 residues. Here the CDR3 DNA reads TGTGCTAGTGGTTTGGTCTCGGGGGGAACTTATGGCTACACCTTC. This sequence encodes CASGLVSGGTYGYTF.

The J gene is TRBJ1-1, the V gene TRBV6-1, with 7 nucleotides matching TRBD1. V shed 0 bases, J shed 5 bases, and the junction held 6 bases outside the gene matches. The CDR3 length is 15 residues. Germline V CDR1 and CDR2: MNHNS, SASEGT. The CDR3 DNA reads TGTGCCAGCAGTGAAGCGAGAGCAGGGGGGACTGAAGCTTTCTTT. Protein sequence: CASSEARAGGTEAFF.